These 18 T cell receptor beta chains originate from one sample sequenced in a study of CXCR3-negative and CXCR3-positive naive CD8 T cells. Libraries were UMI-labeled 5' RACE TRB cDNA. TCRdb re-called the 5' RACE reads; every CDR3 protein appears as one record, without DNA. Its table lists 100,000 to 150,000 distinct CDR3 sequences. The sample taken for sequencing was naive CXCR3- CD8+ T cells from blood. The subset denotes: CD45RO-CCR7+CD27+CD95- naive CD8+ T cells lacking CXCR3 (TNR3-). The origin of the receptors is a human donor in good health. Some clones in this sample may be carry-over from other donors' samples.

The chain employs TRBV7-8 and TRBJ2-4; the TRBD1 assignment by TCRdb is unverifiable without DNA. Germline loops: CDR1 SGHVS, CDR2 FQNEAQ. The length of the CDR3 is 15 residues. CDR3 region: CASSPPASRGNIQYF. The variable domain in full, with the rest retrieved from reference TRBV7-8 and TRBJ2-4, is GAGVSQSPRYKVAKRGQDVALRCDPISGHVSLFWYQQALGQGPEFLTYFQNEAQLDKSGLPSDRFFAERPEGSVSTLKIQRTQQEDSAVYLCASSPPASRGNIQYFGAGTRLSVL.

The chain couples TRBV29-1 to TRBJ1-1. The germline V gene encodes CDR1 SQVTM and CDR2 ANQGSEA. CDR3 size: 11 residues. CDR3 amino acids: CSVLSPTEAFF.

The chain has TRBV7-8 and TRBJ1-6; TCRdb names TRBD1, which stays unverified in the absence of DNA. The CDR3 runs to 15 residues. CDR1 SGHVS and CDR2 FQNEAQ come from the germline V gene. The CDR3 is CASNGGQGILTPLHF.

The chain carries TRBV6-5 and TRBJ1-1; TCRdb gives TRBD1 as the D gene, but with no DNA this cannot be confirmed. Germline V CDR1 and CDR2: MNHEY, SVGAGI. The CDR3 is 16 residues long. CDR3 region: CASSYSGRGMNTEAFF.

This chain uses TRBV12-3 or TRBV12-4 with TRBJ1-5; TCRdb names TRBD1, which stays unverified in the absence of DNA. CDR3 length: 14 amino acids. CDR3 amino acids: CASSRDSPGQPQHF.

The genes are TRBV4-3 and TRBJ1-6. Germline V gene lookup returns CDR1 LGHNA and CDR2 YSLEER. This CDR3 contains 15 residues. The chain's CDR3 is CASSQDQWGDSPLHF.

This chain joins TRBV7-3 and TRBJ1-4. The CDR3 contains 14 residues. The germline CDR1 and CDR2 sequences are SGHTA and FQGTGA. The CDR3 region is CASSFERFEEKLFF.

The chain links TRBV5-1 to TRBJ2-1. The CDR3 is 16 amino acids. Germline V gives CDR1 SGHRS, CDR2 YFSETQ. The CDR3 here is CASSFEMADTYNEQFF.

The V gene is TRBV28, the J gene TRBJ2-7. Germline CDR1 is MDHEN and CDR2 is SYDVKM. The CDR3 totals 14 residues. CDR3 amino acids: CASSLGTYSYEQYF.

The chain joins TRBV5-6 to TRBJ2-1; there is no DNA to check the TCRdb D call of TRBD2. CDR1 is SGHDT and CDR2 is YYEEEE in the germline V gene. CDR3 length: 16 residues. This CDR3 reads CASSLESSGSHNEQFF.

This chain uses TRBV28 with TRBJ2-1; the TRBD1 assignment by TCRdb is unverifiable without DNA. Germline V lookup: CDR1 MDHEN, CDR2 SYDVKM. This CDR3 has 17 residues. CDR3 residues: CASSNYRGQGDASEQFF.

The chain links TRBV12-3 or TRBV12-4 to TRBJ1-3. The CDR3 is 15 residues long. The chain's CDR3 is CVSSLSRVAGNTIYF.

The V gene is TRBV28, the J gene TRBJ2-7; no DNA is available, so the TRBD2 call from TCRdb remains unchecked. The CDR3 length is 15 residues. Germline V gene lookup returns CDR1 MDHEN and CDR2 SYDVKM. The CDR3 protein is CASSLFGHPNYEQYF. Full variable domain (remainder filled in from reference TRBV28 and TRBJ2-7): DVKVTQSSRYLVKRTGEKVFLECVQDMDHENMFWYRQDPGLGLRLIYFSYDVKMKEKGDIPEGYSVSREKKERFSLILESASTNQTSMYLCASSLFGHPNYEQYFGPGTRLTVT.

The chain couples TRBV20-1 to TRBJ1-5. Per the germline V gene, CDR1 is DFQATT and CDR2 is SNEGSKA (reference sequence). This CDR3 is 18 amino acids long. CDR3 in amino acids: CSARDLTAERIGNQPQHF.

CDR3 loop: CASRLLPGLAHQETQYF. The V and J genes are TRBV6-6 and TRBJ2-5; TCRdb proposes TRBD2, but this gene call is untestable without DNA. CDR3 size: 17 residues. Germline V gene data show CDR1 as MNHNY and CDR2 as SVGAGI (reference sequence).

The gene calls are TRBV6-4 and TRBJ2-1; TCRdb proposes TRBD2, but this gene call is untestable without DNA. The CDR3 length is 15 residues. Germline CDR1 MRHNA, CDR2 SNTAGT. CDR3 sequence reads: CASSDSASGSSEQFF.

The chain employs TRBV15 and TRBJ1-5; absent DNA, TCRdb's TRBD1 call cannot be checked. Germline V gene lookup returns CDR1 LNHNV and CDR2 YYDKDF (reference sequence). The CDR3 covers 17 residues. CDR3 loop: CATSRLPDRDRNQPQHF.

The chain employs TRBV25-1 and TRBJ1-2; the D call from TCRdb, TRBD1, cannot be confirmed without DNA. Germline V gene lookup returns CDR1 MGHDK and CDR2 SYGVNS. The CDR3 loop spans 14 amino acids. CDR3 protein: CASSGPGHNYGYTF.